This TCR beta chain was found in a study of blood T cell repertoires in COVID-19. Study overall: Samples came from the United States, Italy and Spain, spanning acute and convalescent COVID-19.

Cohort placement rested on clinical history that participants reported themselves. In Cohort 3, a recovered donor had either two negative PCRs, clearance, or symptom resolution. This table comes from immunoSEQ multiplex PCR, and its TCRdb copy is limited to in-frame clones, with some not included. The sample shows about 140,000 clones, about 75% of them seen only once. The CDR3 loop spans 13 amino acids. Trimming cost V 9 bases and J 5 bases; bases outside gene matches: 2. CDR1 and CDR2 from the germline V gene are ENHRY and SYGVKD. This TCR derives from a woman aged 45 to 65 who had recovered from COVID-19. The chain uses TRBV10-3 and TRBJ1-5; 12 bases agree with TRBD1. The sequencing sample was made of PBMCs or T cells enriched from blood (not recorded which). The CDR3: CAIGTGGYQPQHF. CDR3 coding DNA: TGTGCCATTGGGACAGGGGGCTATCAGCCCCAGCATTTT.